The rows below give T cell receptor beta chains drawn from one sample of a study of blood T cell repertoires in COVID-19. The repertoire was sequenced with immunoSEQ multiplex PCR; TCRdb's copy has only in-frame clones and lacks some. The sample yields approximately 270,000 clones, approximately 85% seen once. Material for sequencing was PBMCs or T cells enriched from blood (not recorded which). Source of these receptors: a woman aged 25 to 39 who had recovered from COVID-19. Both conserved end residues are part of each CDR3.

j_gene	v_gene	CDR3aa
TRBJ2-5	TRBV7-9	CASSFLAGAGETQYF
TRBJ1-1	TRBV7-3	CASSSGTGGYTEAFF
TRBJ1-1	TRBV29-1	CSVALDGAFF
TRBJ2-1	TRBV5-1	CASSQETGYRMGEQFF
TRBJ1-3	TRBV13	CASLDRGPGNTIYF
TRBJ1-5	TRBV28	CAVQGAHQPQHF
TRBJ1-5	TRBV7-9	CASSTTEKEPQHF
TRBJ2-7	TRBV19	CASSINLAGGPNPDEQYF
TRBJ2-5	TRBV9	CASSQGQGETQYF
TRBJ2-3	TRBV27	CASSLRGQGRTDTQYF
TRBJ2-2	TRBV6-2/TRBV6-3	CASSEGLAGSGELFF
TRBJ2-7	TRBV7-9	CASTQRGRGEQYF
TRBJ1-1	TRBV30	CAWSRGRAFF
TRBJ1-4	TRBV6-6	CASRPGGTGNEKLFF
TRBJ2-1	TRBV7-8	CASSSPPGLEFKVSYNEQFF
TRBJ2-7	TRBV7-8	CASSLVTTVGLYEQYF
TRBJ2-1	TRBV24-1	CATSENRDSPSQFF
TRBJ2-7	TRBV7-6	CASSADKLGEQYF
TRBJ2-1	TRBV28	CASSYSPGLKDNEQFF
TRBJ2-1	TRBV25-1	CASSATSGLQFF
TRBJ1-6	TRBV12-3/TRBV12-4	CASSLSNSPLHF
TRBJ2-5	TRBV5-1	CASSPTQETQYF
TRBJ2-3	TRBV3-1/TRBV3-2	CASSQVPGDTDTQYF
TRBJ1-1	TRBV6-5	CASSYSIKQGNTEAFF
TRBJ1-3	TRBV9	CASSARTGWGVKAGNTIYF
TRBJ1-6	TRBV30	CAGFRDSYNSPLHF
TRBJ2-5	TRBV4-2	CASSQDLPGGYQETQYF
TRBJ1-1	TRBV19	CASSPIIWTGGMVQTEAFF
TRBJ1-1	TRBV24-1	CATSDFQGRAFF
TRBJ2-1	TRBV27	CASSPPLRAGGPNEQFF
TRBJ1-2	TRBV19	CATSGPTNGYTF
TRBJ2-7	TRBV18	CASSLGEGYEQYF
TRBJ2-1	TRBV30	CAWSGRLAGGSSYNEQFF
TRBJ2-1	TRBV20-1	CSASTSGGAYNEQFF
TRBJ2-7	TRBV3-1/TRBV3-2	CASSRGQGPYEQYF